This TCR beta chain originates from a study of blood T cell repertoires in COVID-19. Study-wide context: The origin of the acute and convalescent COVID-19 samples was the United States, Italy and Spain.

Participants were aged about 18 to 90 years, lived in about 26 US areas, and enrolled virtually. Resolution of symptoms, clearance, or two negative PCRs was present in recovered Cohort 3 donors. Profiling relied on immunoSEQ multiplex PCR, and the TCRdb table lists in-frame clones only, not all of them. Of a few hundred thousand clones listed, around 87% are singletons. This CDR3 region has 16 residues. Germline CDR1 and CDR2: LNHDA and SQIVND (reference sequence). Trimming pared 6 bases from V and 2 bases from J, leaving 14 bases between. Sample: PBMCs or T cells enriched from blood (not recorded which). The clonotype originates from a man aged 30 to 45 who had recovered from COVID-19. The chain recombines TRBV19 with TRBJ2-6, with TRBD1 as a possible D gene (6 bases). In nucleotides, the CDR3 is TGTGCCAGTAGCACCGATTACAGGGCTGGGGCCAACGTCCTGACTTTC. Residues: CASSTDYRAGANVLTF.